This TCR beta chain originates from a study of shared clonotypes between healthy human individuals. Study conclusions and caveats: The genetic and exposure-history diversity represented was limited by few donors. Rarefaction showed that sequencing of sorted subsets was incomplete (despite large depth). An anticipated effect of sequencing depth on clonotype sharing among donors was recognized.

The repertoire was sequenced with immunoSEQ multiplex PCR; TCRdb's copy has only in-frame clones and lacks some. Seen here are about 980,000 clones, 76% observed once, and the top ten hold about 1.5%. V was pared by 3 bases and J by 6 bases, with 17 bases between. The V gene's germline CDR1 is GTSNPN and CDR2 SVGIG (reference sequence). This CDR3 is built from 14 residues. Concerning this clone itself: The antigen is not known.

Sequencing was performed on memory CD4+ T cells sorted from blood. Subset defined: CD45RA-negative fraction. This TCR was sampled from a man aged 18 to 30 in good health. This chain connects TRBV30 to TRBJ1-2, with D possibly matching TRBD1 (5 bases). The chain's CDR3 is CAWRRWGELHGYTF. The CDR3 nucleotides read TGTGCCTGGAGGAGATGGGGGGAACTGCATGGCTACACCTTC. Variable domain in full (rest from reference TRBV30 and TRBJ1-2): SQTIHQWPATLVQPVGSPLSLECTVEGTSNPNLYWYRQAAGRGLQLLFYSVGIGQISSEVPQNLSASRPQDRQFILSSKKLLLSDSGFYLCAWRRWGELHGYTFGSGTRLTVV.